Below, one T cell receptor beta chain is given with its context. There is no known antigen for this receptor. Base qualities are missing; no much larger clone stands one base away. This sample is drawn from a study of PD-L1 blockade in urothelial cancer (dated 2017 in TCRdb). Regarding the study in general: Therapy was started in the mid-2010s for all patients, and atezolizumab 1,200 mg was administered intravenously every 3 weeks. Somatic, immune and clinical correlates of response to PD-L1 blockade with atezolizumab in urothelial cancer were the focus of an exploratory multi-omic analysis. Patients had an ECOG performance status of 0 or 1 and had received between 0 and 3 prior chemotherapy regimens. About 90% of the 29 patients were identified as males with urothelial cancer of bladder origin, and a prior smoking history was reported by 18 of 29 patients. Just over 28 patients had pretreatment blood TCR-seq, 24 had at least one posttreatment blood collection, and 24 had tumor TCR-seq. Blood samples were analyzed at two time points: 3 weeks after treatment start (second dose) and 6 weeks after treatment start. Durable clinical benefit was achieved by nine patients but not by the remaining 20. Blood samples gave median yields of around 140,000 T cells and 80,000 or so unique TCRs, along with a median clonality of around 0.08. Pretreatment tumor samples and matched peripheral blood, collected serially before and after atezolizumab treatment, underwent TCR sequencing. Progression-free survival longer than 6 months counted as durable clinical benefit, and TCR features were additionally tested against both progression-free and overall survival. In the same patients who had TCR sequencing, pretreatment tumors also underwent whole exome sequencing and RNA sequencing. Study-level results and caveats: Improved progression-free and overall survival was associated with having pretreatment peripheral blood TCR clonality below the median. Small sample size (n ≈ 29) and many exploratory analyses mean the results are intended to be hypothesis-generating. At 3 weeks after the start of treatment, tumor-associated TCR clones in peripheral blood had expanded more in patients with durable benefit (n ≈ 20, p = 0.022).

The CDR3 starts with the cysteine, ends with the phenylalanine, and has 15 residues. The only DNA kept is the CDR3, 45 bases in frame from the first base. V is trimmed back by 4 bases and J by 3 bases, and the junction contains 9 bases that no gene match accounts for. In the germline V gene (reference sequence), CDR1 corresponds to LNHDA and CDR2 to SQIVND. Synthetic TCR analog templates were spiked into each PCR so that absolute template abundance could be estimated from read counts. TCRbeta CDR3 regions were amplified from genomic DNA with bias-controlled V and J gene primers using the immunoSEQ assay. Rearranged TCRbeta segments were sequenced at approximately 20X coverage. From the authors' description of their analysis: Clustering was used to correct sequencing errors, and CDR3s were annotated against IMGT so that V, D and J genes could be assigned. Only productive TCRbeta rearrangements were used in downstream analyses, excluding out-of-frame or stop-codon sequences. Clonality was computed as one minus Shannon entropy normalized by the log of the number of unique productive sequences. Fisher's exact test with Benjamini-Hochberg correction, at a threshold of adjusted p below 0.01, was used to find clones that differed between time points or between blood and tumor. TCRdb mirrors the immuneACCESS table, restricted to in-frame sequences. Some clones are absent from its copies; in checked studies, under half trace to an unresolved V gene, and the reason for the others is unknown. V and J calls and clone size are given by that table; D and trimming were obtained from the DNA. Recorded for this sample are 65,000 to 80,000 clones; 84% of them occurred a single time. The ten largest clones take up 4.5% to 5.5% of the sample.

A cohort of 25 to 30 patients with locally advanced or metastatic urothelial carcinoma, treated at Memorial Sloan Kettering on a trial protocol, was included. Peripheral blood mononuclear cells were collected from each patient pretreatment and during treatment, giving between 1 and 8 total time points per patient. The Qiagen DNeasy Blood extraction kit was used to purify genomic DNA from total PBMCs and tumor samples. PBMCs were collected pretreatment and during treatment and were isolated and stored as previously described. Source: PBMCs, taken around atezolizumab (anti-PD-L1) treatment. Rearrangement joined TRBV19 to TRBJ2-7, and TRBD1 matches 7 of the central bases. The origin of this receptor is a man between 65 and 85 years old with urothelial cancer. The DNA sequence reads TGTGCCAGTAGTAGGGCGGAAGGGGGCCTCTACGAGCAGTACTTC. This is translated as CASSRAEGGLYEQYF.